Below are 32 T cell receptor beta chains sequenced from a single sample in a study of CD8 T cells in Susac syndrome. When the RNA was reverse transcribed, random hexamers were used with an input of roughly 0.45 to 1 ug. Each CDR3 protein is one row after TCRdb ran MiXCR on the immunoSEQ multiplex PCR reads. Of about 140,000 distinct CDR3 sequences in the sample, 85% to 95% were seen once. Sequences were obtained from CD4+ T cells from PBMCs. The receptor source for this set is a human donor with multiple sclerosis.

This rearrangement joins TRBV4-1 to TRBJ1-2; D remains ambiguous. The CDR3 has 14 residues. From germline, CDR1 is MGHRA and CDR2 YSYEKL. Trimming took off 5 bases at V and 2 bases at J, with 12 bases between the two ends. CDR3 bases: TGCGCCAGCAGCACGCCGGGCCGCAACTATGGCTACACCTTC. The encoded protein is CASSTPGRNYGYTF.

This chain uses TRBV30 with TRBJ2-1; no clear D. This CDR3 has 13 amino acids. From germline, CDR1 is GTSNPN and CDR2 SVGIG (reference sequence). The V gene lost 1 base and the J gene lost 3 bases, with 7 bases spanning the gap. The CDR3: CAWSGNSYNEQFF. DNA for the CDR3: TGTGCCTGGAGTGGGAACAGCTACAATGAGCAGTTCTTC.

V gene TRBV12-3 or TRBV12-4 combines with J gene TRBJ2-3; 11 bases are a match to TRBD2. The CDR3 runs 16 residues. V shed 2 bases and J 7 bases; nucleotides not matched to a gene: 8. Here the CDR3 reads CASSLTLAGVPNTQYF. The DNA of the CDR3 is TGTGCCAGCAGTTTAACACTAGCGGGAGTCCCAAATACGCAGTATTTT.

The CDR3 nucleotides are TGTGCCACCAGCAGAGATCGGGGTTGGGGCGGAGAGACCCAGTACTTC. Encoded protein: CATSRDRGWGGETQYF. The chain has TRBV15 and TRBJ2-5; D is tentatively TRBD1 or TRBD2 (5 bases each). V lost 0 bases and J lost 4, with 15 bases in between. This CDR3 has 16 residues. In germline, CDR1 is LNHNV, CDR2 YYDKDF (reference sequence). The full variable domain, with the rest looked up from reference TRBV15 and TRBJ2-5, is DAMVIQNPRYQVTQFGKPVTLSCSQTLNHNVMYWYQQKSSQAPKLLFHYYDKDFNNEADTPDNFQSRRPNTSFCFLDIRSPGLGDTAMYLCATSRDRGWGGETQYFGPGTRLLVL.

The CDR3 DNA reads as TGTGCCAGCAGCTTGGATAGGGGGCGACTTGATGGAGGCTACACCTTC. This sequence encodes CASSLDRGRLDGGYTF. The V gene is TRBV5-4, the J gene TRBJ1-2; 7 nucleotides agree with TRBD1. The CDR3 extends over 16 amino acids. Looked up from germline, CDR1 is SGHNT and CDR2 is YYREEE (reference sequence). After removal of 0 bases from V and 8 bases from J, the junction contained 13 bases not matched to a gene.

CDR3 amino acids: CASSLGGGPPPGELFF. CDR3 DNA: TGCGCCAGCAGCTTGGGCGGGGGGCCTCCCCCCGGGGAGCTGTTTTTT. This chain links TRBV5-1 with TRBJ2-2, with 8 bases matching TRBD2. CDR1 and CDR2 (germline): SGHRS, YFSETQ. The CDR3 covers 16 residues. V dropped 0 bases and J dropped 6; count of bases not matched to a gene: 7.

The chain carries TRBV24-1 and TRBJ2-1, with D perhaps TRBD2 (7 bases). Looked up from germline, CDR1 is KGHDR and CDR2 is SFDVKD. The V gene lost 10 bases and the J gene lost 10 bases, with 19 bases spanning the gap. The CDR3 consists of 13 residues. As DNA, the CDR3 is TGTGCCACACTTGGACAGTTCGGGGGGGAGCAGTTCTTC. It encodes CATLGQFGGEQFF.

CDR3 region: CASSLSRGEQYF. For the CDR3, the DNA is TGTGCCAGCAGCCTGTCCAGGGGCGAGCAGTACTTC. The J gene is TRBJ2-7, the V gene TRBV28, with D possibly matching TRBD1 (6 bases). CDR1 MDHEN and CDR2 SYDVKM come from the germline V gene. V lost 6 bases, J lost 6 bases, and 12 bases lay in between. This CDR3 is 12 amino acids long.

The V call is TRBV7-6, the J call TRBJ1-5, with 8 nucleotides matching TRBD1. The J segment lost 6 bases and the V segment lost 5 bases, leaving 12 bases of the junction unmatched. Germline loops: CDR1 SGHVS, CDR2 FNYEAQ. The CDR3 runs to 16 residues. CDR3 sequence reads: CASSPKPQGGGQPQHF. The CDR3, as DNA: TGTGCCAGCAGCCCGAAACCACAGGGGGGAGGTCAGCCCCAGCATTTT.

V is TRBV7-2 and J is TRBJ1-2; TRBD1 agrees at 8 bases. Germline V gene data show CDR1 as SGHTA and CDR2 as FQGNSA. V dropped 1 base and J dropped 5; count of bases not matched to a gene: 3. The CDR3 is 14 amino acids. The CDR3 DNA reads as TGTGCCAGCAGCTTAGACGGACAGGGTTATGGCTACACCTTC. As protein: CASSLDGQGYGYTF.

The CDR3 region has the DNA TGCAGCGTCCGACAGTCGAACACTGAAGCTTTCTTT. The encoded protein is CSVRQSNTEAFF. The genes are TRBV29-1 and TRBJ1-1, with D possibly being TRBD1 (5 bases). Germline-derived CDR1 and CDR2 are SQVTM and ANQGSEA. Trimming removed 6 bases from V and 1 base from J, with 9 bases in between. The length of the CDR3 is 12 residues.

The genes are TRBV2 and TRBJ2-7; the D gene is possibly TRBD1 (5 bases). V dropped 4 bases and J dropped 2 bases, with 12 bases sitting between them. Germline assignment: CDR1 SNHLY and CDR2 FYNNEI. The CDR3 consists of 14 residues. The CDR3 sequence: CASSVQVGPYEQYF. The CDR3 nucleotides are TGTGCCAGCAGTGTACAGGTCGGGCCCTACGAGCAGTACTTC.

The chain employs TRBV10-3 and TRBJ1-2, with 10 bases aligning to TRBD1. The germline gives CDR1 ENHRY, CDR2 SYGVKD. CDR3 size: 14 residues. The ends lost 6 bases at V and 8 bases at J; junction bases unmatched: 9. Here the CDR3 reads CAIRGTGTGDGYTF. CDR3 bases: TGTGCCATCAGGGGAACCGGGACAGGGGACGGCTACACCTTC.

This chain links TRBV27 with TRBJ2-1; 7 bases fit TRBD2. The J segment lost 0 bases and the V segment lost 1 base, leaving 9 bases of the junction unmatched. The CDR3 loop spans 18 amino acids. Germline-derived CDR1 and CDR2 are MNHEY and SMNVEV (reference sequence). In DNA form, the CDR3 reads TGTGCCAGCAGTTTATTAAGCCCCGGGAGGAGCTCCTACAATGAGCAGTTCTTC. This codes for CASSLLSPGRSSYNEQFF.

This sequence joins TRBV27 and TRBJ1-5; D may be TRBD1 (5 bases). This CDR3 has 14 amino acids. The germline V and J ends were trimmed by 2 bases and 6 bases, with 11 bases remaining between them. Germline CDR1 reads MNHEY; CDR2 reads SMNVEV (reference sequence). CDR3 in DNA: TGTGCCAGCAGTTTAAATGGGGGGTTTCAGCCCCAGCATTTT. The encoded protein is CASSLNGGFQPQHF.

The chain uses TRBV20-1 and TRBJ1-2; the D is unclear. The CDR3 sequence is 12 residues long. Germline lookup yields CDR1 DFQATT and CDR2 SNEGSKA (reference sequence). V was cut by 6 bases and J by 5 bases, with 13 bases left in between. CDR3 loop: CSAPIGVYGYTF. CDR3 DNA sequence: TGCAGTGCCCCTATCGGGGTTTATGGCTACACCTTC.

The V gene is TRBV7-9, the J gene TRBJ1-2, with D perhaps matching TRBD1 (5 bases). Germline V gene sequence: CDR1 SEHNR, CDR2 FQNEAQ (reference sequence). This CDR3 is built from 13 residues. The V gene lost 5 bases and the J gene lost 5 bases, with 12 bases spanning the gap. Here the CDR3 DNA reads TGTGCCAGCAGCCGACAGATGAATTATGGCTACACCTTC. It codes for CASSRQMNYGYTF.

The rearrangement links TRBV12-3 or TRBV12-4 to TRBJ1-2; 7 bases fit TRBD1. The CDR3 consists of 15 residues. The trim removed 5 bases at V and 0 bases at J, leaving 6 bases unmatched. CDR3: CASSPQGGSNYGYTF. The CDR3 DNA sequence: TGTGCCAGCAGTCCTCAGGGGGGTTCTAACTATGGCTACACCTTC.

DNA for the CDR3: TGCAGTGCCCGACAGGGGGCCGGCGATGAGCAGTTCTTC. Its protein product is CSARQGAGDEQFF. The J gene is TRBJ2-1, the V gene TRBV20-1, with 10 bases lining up with TRBD1. V dropped 6 bases and J dropped 8; count of bases not matched to a gene: 7. The CDR3 spans 13 residues. CDR1 is DFQATT, CDR2 SNEGSKA, per germline (reference sequence).

The chain uses TRBV5-1 and TRBJ2-6, with D possibly being TRBD2 (5 bases). Germline V lookup: CDR1 SGHRS, CDR2 YFSETQ. V dropped 0 bases and J dropped 0 bases, with 13 bases sitting between them. The CDR3 spans 18 residues. The CDR3 is CASSLGRLGSSGANVLTF. CDR3 nucleotides: TGCGCCAGCAGCTTGGGCAGGCTGGGGAGCTCTGGGGCCAACGTCCTGACTTTC.

This sequence joins TRBV3-1 and TRBJ2-1, with TRBD2 matching over 9 bases. The germline V gene encodes CDR1 LGHDT and CDR2 YNNKEL (reference sequence). The ends lost 4 bases at V and 8 bases at J; junction bases unmatched: 15. The CDR3 has 17 amino acids. The CDR3 region is CASSPRLAGGPKDEQFF. CDR3 bases: TGTGCCAGCAGCCCCCGGCTGGCGGGAGGGCCCAAGGATGAGCAGTTCTTC.

The chain has TRBV18 and TRBJ1-2; D gene unclear. This CDR3 spans 14 amino acids. Germline assignment: CDR1 KGHSH and CDR2 LQKENI. V was clipped by 5 bases and J by 6 bases, with 16 bases between them. CDR3 DNA: TGTGCCAGCTCAACGGACCCAGCTCGCCATGGCTACACCTTC. Its protein is CASSTDPARHGYTF.

The rearrangement uses TRBV29-1 and TRBJ1-1; possibly TRBD1 for D (5 bases). From germline, CDR1 is SQVTM and CDR2 ANQGSEA. V shed 6 bases and J shed 2 bases, with 13 bases lying between them. The CDR3 is made up of 13 amino acids. The CDR3 protein is CSVNSGGNTEAFF. CDR3 DNA: TGCAGCGTCAACTCGGGGGGTAACACTGAAGCTTTCTTT.

The J gene is TRBJ1-5, the V gene TRBV4-3; D ambiguous. The CDR3 covers 15 residues. V lost 0 bases, J lost 0 bases, and 6 bases lay in between. CDR1 and CDR2 (germline): LGHNA, YSLEER. In nucleotides, the CDR3 is TGCGCCAGCAGCCAAGACAGGTCTAGCAATCAGCCCCAGCATTTT. Protein product: CASSQDRSSNQPQHF.

This chain uses TRBV20-1 with TRBJ2-5; no definite D call. Germline V gene sequence: CDR1 DFQATT, CDR2 SNEGSKA (reference sequence). The V gene lost 6 bases and the J gene lost 6 bases, with 17 bases spanning the gap. The CDR3 contains 13 residues. The CDR3: CSASGEYPQTQYF. CDR3 DNA sequence: TGCAGTGCGTCCGGTGAATACCCACAGACCCAGTACTTC.

This clonotype was found once. The chain links TRBV5-1 to TRBJ2-1, with D possibly being TRBD1 or TRBD2 (5 bases each). The germline CDR1 and CDR2 sequences are SGHRS and YFSETQ. Trimming removed 3 bases from V and 1 base from J, with 8 bases in between. The CDR3 sequence is 14 residues long. CDR3 nucleotide sequence: TGCGCCAGCAGCTGGGGGAATTCCTACAATGAGCAGTTCTTC. Its translation: CASSWGNSYNEQFF.

The chain has TRBV20-1 and TRBJ1-2, with D perhaps matching TRBD1 (6 bases). Between the trimmed V and J ends, which lost 6 bases and 10 bases, there was a span of 21 bases. The CDR3 consists of 13 residues. CDR1 DFQATT and CDR2 SNEGSKA come from the germline V gene (reference sequence). In DNA, the CDR3 is TGCAGTGCCCCCCGGGGGGCTACGAGCGACTACACCTTC. The encoded protein is CSAPRGATSDYTF.

This clonotype was seen just once. This chain joins TRBV4-1 and TRBJ1-5; D gene unclear. V was clipped by 1 base and J by 4 bases, with 8 bases between them. Germline CDR1 reads MGHRA; CDR2 reads YSYEKL. The length of the CDR3 is 14 residues. DNA for the CDR3: TGCGCCAGCAGCCAAGTAACACCGAATCAGCCCCAGCATTTT. Amino acids: CASSQVTPNQPQHF.

This clonotype came up once. The J gene is TRBJ2-7, the V gene TRBV6-1, with 10 bases identical to TRBD1. The CDR3 covers 16 residues. V lost 6 bases, J lost 7 bases, and 15 bases stayed unmatched. Germline V CDR1 and CDR2: MNHNS, SASEGT. The CDR3 is CASSAKPGQGIGEQYF. The DNA of the CDR3 is TGTGCCAGCAGCGCTAAACCGGGACAGGGGATAGGTGAGCAGTACTTC.

This chain connects TRBV3-1 to TRBJ2-7; a possible D gene is TRBD1 (6 bases). V was clipped by 4 bases and J by 2 bases, with 15 bases between them. The CDR3 length is 15 residues. CDR1 is LGHDT, CDR2 YNNKEL, per germline (reference sequence). In DNA form, the CDR3 reads TGTGCCAGCAGCCGGGGACCCAGGGGCACCTACGAGCAGTACTTC. Protein product: CASSRGPRGTYEQYF.

The V gene is TRBV9, the J gene TRBJ2-1, with TRBD2 identical over 10 bases. The V gene end was trimmed by 0 bases and the J gene end by 4 bases; junction bases not matched to a gene: 1. Germline CDR1 is SGDLS and CDR2 is YYNGEE. The CDR3 contains 15 residues. The CDR3 loop reads CASSVGTSGYNEQFF. The CDR3 DNA follows: TGTGCCAGCAGCGTAGGGACTAGCGGATACAATGAGCAGTTCTTC.

The rearrangement links TRBV4-1 to TRBJ2-3, with 9 bases identical to TRBD2. Trimming at V came to 3 bases and at J to 0 bases, leaving 1 base not matched to a gene. The CDR3 extends over 15 amino acids. Germline values: CDR1 MGHRA, CDR2 YSYEKL. The CDR3 region is CASSHGLASTDTQYF. The CDR3 nucleotides are TGCGCCAGCAGCCACGGACTAGCGAGCACAGATACGCAGTATTTT.